Here is one TCR beta chain with its context. This clonotype was detected many times. Its cognate antigen has yet to be identified. Base-call qualities are not available, and no considerably larger clone is one nucleotide away. This record comes from a study of molecular identifiers for immune sequencing clone quantification (dated by TCRdb to the late 2010s). Notes on the research overall: For a replicate experiment, RNA from roughly 21,000 or 96,000 naive CD8 T cells was divided into five aliquots, and four of the five aliquots were sequenced. CD8 T cells were used in a methods study to benchmark molecular-identifier clustering-based TCR repertoire sequencing (MIDCIRS) and TCR RNA copy counting.

Counted from cysteine to phenylalanine, this CDR3 has 14 amino acids. Only the CDR3 part of the read is kept: 42 bases, read in frame from the first base. CDR1 and CDR2, per the germline V gene, are SGHDT and YYEEEE. V loses 3 bases, J loses 8 bases, and the germline ends lie 17 bases apart. Libraries of naive CD8 T cells were built from approximately 20,000 to 1,000,000 sorted cells, with 10%, 30% or 50% of the purified RNA used. Naive CD8 T cells were FACS-sorted as CD8+CD4-CCR7+CD45RA+ on a BD FACSAria II into RLT Plus buffer. Approximately eleven TCR copies' worth of Jurkat RNA were spiked into roughly 17,000-1,100,000 naive CD8 T cell samples to test detection sensitivity. CD8 T cells were enriched using RosetteSep CD8+ T Cell Enrichment Cocktail and Ficoll-Paque, and the enriched cells then underwent ACK red cell lysis. Library generation was performed with PCR. Sequencer: NextSeq 500. Bulk TCR libraries were prepared as previously described, using TCR primers listed in Table S5. Purification of total RNA was performed with the Qiagen AllPrep DNA/RNA kit. Reads from multiple sequencing runs of the same library were pooled before analysis. The study's own analysis went as follows. Reads were retained only if the reads had an exact TCR constant sequence, and the retained reads were trimmed to 150 nt and grouped according to their 12-nt molecular barcodes. Within each barcode group, reads were sub-clustered at a 15% Levenshtein threshold, and quality-weighted consensus sequences were built per RNA molecule. Non-functional sequences were excluded, and lower-count sequences lying one edit away from another sequence were also excluded. On the basis of fitting two negative binomial distributions, barcode sub-clusters with fewer than 20% of the maximum read count were discarded. The public sequencing data were trimmed at Q25 with fastp and processed into clonotypes with MiXCR by TCRdb, which kept only in-frame beta chains. Rows merge per CDR3 protein into single entries with the most common DNA and genes. These V and J calls originate from TCRdb's pipeline instead of the authors' own analysis. Recorded for this sample are approximately 550,000 distinct CDR3 sequences; roughly 26% of them occurred a single time. In total, the top ten clones hold over 0.6% of the sample.

The investigation overall reported the following: Highly expanded clone sizes could be underestimated if identical TCR molecules share a barcode. Spiked-in Jurkat TCR RNA (about 10 copies' worth), which is not part of the donor repertoire, was contained in the naive libraries. Without barcode sub-clustering, chimeric consensus sequences inflated TCR diversity; chimeras reached as high as 47%. Clones above 20 RNA copies held over 97% of molecules in CMV-specific effector cells but under 1% in naive cells. Modeling estimated about three recovered TCR RNA copies per cell, compared with 9.5 to 10 by digital PCR, which implies 30% to 35% capture efficiency. Spiked-in Jurkat TCR RNA equivalent to a single cell was reported to be detectable even among approximately 1 million naive CD8 T cells.

Source material: naive CD8+ T cells from blood, with Jurkat cell RNA spiked in. The sample's cell subset or site, from its label and the paper: FACS-sorted CD8+CD4-CCR7+CD45RA+ naive T cells. This clonotype originated in a human donor in good health. Some libraries in this study had Jurkat cell RNA spiked in. The chain is encoded by TRBV5-6 joined to TRBJ1-1; TRBD1 is possibly the D segment (5 matching bases). The CDR3 region: CASSWETSRTEAFF. The nucleotide sequence is given as TGTGCCAGCAGCTGGGAGACGAGTAGGACAGAAGCTTTCTTT.